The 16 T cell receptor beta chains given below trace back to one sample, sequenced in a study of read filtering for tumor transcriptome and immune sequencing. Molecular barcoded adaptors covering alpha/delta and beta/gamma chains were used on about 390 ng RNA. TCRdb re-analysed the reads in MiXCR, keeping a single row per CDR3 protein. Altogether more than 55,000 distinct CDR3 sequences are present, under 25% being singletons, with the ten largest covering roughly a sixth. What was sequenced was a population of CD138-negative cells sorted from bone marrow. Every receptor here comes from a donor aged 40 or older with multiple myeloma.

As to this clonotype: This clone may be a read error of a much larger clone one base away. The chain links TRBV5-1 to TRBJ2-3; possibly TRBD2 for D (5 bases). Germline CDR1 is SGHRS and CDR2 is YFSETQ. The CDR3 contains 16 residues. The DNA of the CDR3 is TGCGCCAGCAGCTTGCGTGCAAGCGCTAGCACAGATACGCGGTATTTT. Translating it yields CASSLRASASTDTRYF.

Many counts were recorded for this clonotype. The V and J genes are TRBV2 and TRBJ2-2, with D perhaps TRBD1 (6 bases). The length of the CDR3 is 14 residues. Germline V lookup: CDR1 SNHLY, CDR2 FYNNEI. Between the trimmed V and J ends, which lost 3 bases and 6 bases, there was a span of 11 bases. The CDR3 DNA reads TGTGCCAGCAGTGACAGGGGAAAGGCCGGGGAGCTGTTTTTT. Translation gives CASSDRGKAGELFF.

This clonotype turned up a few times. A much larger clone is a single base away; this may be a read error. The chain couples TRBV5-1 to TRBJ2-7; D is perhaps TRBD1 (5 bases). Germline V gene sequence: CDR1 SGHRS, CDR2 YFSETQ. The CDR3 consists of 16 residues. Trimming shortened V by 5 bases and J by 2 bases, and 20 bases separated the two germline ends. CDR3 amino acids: CASRYAQGRGTYEQYF. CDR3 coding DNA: TGCGCCAGCAGGTACGCCCAGGGAAGAGGAACCTACGAGCAGTACTTC. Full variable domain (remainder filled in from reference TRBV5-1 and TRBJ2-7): KAGVTQTPRYLIKTRGQQVTLSCSPISGHRSVSWYQQTPGQGLQFLFEYFSETQRNKGNFPGRFSGRQFSNSRSEMNVSTLELGDSALYLCASRYAQGRGTYEQYFGPGTRLTVT.

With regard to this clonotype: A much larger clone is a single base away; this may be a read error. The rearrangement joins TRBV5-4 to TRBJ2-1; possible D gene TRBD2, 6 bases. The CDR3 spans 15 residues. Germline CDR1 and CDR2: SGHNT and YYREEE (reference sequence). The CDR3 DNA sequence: TGTGCCAACAGCCGGGACTCGGCCCCCTACAATGAGCAGTTCTTC. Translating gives CANSRDSAPYNEQFF. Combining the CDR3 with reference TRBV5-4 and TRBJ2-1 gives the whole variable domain ETGVTQSPTHLIKTRGQQVTLRCSSQSGHNTVSWYQQALGQGPQFIFQYYREEENGRGNFPPRFSGLQFPNYSSELNVNALELDDSALYLCANSRDSAPYNEQFFGPGTRLTVL.

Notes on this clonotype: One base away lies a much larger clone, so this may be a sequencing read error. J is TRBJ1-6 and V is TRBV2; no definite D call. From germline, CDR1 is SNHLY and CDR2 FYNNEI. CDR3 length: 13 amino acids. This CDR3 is CVSTNGRNSPLHF. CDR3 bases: TGTGTCAGCACCAACGGGAGGAATTCACCCCTCCACTTT.

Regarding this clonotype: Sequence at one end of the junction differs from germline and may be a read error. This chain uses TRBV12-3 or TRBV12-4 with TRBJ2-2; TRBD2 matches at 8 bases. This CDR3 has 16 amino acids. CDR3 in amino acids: CASSFWTGGDTGELSF. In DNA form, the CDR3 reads TGCGCCAGCAGTTTTTGGACGGGAGGGGACACCGGGGAGCTGTCTTTT.

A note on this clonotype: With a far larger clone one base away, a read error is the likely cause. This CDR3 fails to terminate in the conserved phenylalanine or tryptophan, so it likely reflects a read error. The CDR3 region is CASSFVSNNEQFL. The DNA of the CDR3 is TGTGCCAGCAGTTTCGTCTCCAACAATGAGCAGTTCCTC. J is TRBJ2-1 and V is TRBV12-3 or TRBV12-4; D is uncertain. This CDR3 contains 13 residues.

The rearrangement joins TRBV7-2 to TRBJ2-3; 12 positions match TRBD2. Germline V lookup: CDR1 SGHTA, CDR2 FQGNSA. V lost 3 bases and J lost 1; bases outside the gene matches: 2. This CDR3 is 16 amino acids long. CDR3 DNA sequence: TGTGCCAGCAGCTTCGCTAGCGGGGGGGGCACAGATACGCAGTATTTT. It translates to CASSFASGGGTDTQYF.

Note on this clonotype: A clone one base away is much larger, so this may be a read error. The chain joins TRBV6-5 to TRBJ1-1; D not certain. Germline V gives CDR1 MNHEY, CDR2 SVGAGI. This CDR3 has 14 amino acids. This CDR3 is CASSYRTGNTEALF. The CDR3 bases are TGTGCCAGCAGTTACAGGACGGGGAACACTGAAGCTCTCTTT.

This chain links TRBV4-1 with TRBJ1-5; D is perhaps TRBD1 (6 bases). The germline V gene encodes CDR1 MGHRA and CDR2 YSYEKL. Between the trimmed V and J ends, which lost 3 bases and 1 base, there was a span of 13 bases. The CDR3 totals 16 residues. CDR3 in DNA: TGCGCCAGCAGCCATGTACAGGGAAGGAGCAATCAGCCCCAGCATTTT. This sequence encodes CASSHVQGRSNQPQHF.

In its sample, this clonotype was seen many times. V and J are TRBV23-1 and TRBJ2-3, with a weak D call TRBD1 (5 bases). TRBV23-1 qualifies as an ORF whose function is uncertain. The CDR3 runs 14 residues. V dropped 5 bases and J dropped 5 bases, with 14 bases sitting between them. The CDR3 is CASSAGISGDTQYF. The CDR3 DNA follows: TGCGCCAGCAGTGCAGGGATAAGTGGAGATACGCAGTATTTT.

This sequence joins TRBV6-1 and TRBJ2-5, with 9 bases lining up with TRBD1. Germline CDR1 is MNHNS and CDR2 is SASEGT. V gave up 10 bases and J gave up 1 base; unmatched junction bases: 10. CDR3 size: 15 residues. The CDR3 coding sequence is TGTGCCATCAGCCTAAACAGGGGGCGCCAAGAGACCCAGTACTTC. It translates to CAISLNRGRQETQYF.

DNA for the CDR3: TGCGCCAGCAGCTTCCGGGACAGTGCTGAAAAACTGTTTTTT. Translated: CASSFRDSAEKLFF. The V call is TRBV5-1, the J call TRBJ1-4; 7 bases line up with TRBD1. Germline CDR1 and CDR2: SGHRS and YFSETQ. The V and J ends lost 2 bases and 7 bases, in that order; junction bases with no gene match: 5. CDR3 size: 14 residues.

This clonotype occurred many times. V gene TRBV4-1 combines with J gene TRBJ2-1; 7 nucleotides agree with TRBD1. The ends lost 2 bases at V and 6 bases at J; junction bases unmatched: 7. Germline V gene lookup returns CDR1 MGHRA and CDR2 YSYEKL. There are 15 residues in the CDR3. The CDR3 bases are TGCGCCAGCAGCCAACTACAGGGGTATCTCAATGAGCAGTTCTTC. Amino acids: CASSQLQGYLNEQFF.

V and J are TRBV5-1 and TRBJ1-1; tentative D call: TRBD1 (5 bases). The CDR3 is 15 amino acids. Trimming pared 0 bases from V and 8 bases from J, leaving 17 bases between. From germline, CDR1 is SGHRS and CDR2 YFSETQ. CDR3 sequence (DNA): TGCGCCAGCAGCTTGGGGACCTTACTTGGGGGAGAAGCTTTCTTT. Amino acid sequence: CASSLGTLLGGEAFF.

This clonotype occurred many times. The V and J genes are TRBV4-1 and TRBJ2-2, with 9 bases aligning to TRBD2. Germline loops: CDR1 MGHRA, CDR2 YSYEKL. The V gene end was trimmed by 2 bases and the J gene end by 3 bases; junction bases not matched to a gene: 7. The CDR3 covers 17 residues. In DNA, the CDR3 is TGCGCCAGCAGCCAAAGACCTGGCGGGGGGGACACCGGGGAGCTGTTTTTT. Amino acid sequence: CASSQRPGGGDTGELFF.